This T cell receptor beta chain derives from a study of cytomegalovirus exposure and HLA in healthy donors. Study in general: From donors who were HLA-typed, an early data release held 81 million or so unique TCRs.

Findings of the study overall: Some public TCRs appeared in many individuals, while most sequences were rare. TRBV6-2, TRBV6-3 and some other V segments were excluded as indistinguishable.

In the case of this clone: Its specificity is unknown.

The primer mix had 60 Vbeta and 13 Jbeta primers. Generated by immunoSEQ multiplex PCR, the TCRdb table keeps only in-frame clones and is missing some. The table lists 150,000 to 200,000 clones, approximately 88% of them singletons, with under 0.4% in the top ten. Healthy people donating bone marrow made up the donors. V dropped 2 bases and J dropped 6 bases, with 11 bases sitting between them. Germline V gene lookup returns CDR1 MNHNY and CDR2 SVGAGI (reference sequence). This CDR3 has 14 amino acids. The TCR was taken from a boy aged 2 to 10 in good health and CMV-seronegative. V and J are TRBV6-6 and TRBJ1-5, with D perhaps TRBD1 (6 bases). Material for sequencing was PBMCs. CDR3 nucleotides: TGTGCCAGCAGTTACAGGGGAGGGGGTCAGCCCCAGCATTTT. Translation: CASSYRGGGQPQHF.